The 26 T cell receptor beta chains below were found in one sample sequenced in a study of response to subunit inactivated influenza vaccine. Using its own MiXCR run on the RT-PCR reads, TCRdb lists one record per CDR3 protein. Altogether 400,000 to 550,000 distinct CDR3 sequences are present, over 25% being singletons, with the ten largest covering less than 2.5%. This specimen was CD4+ T cells sorted from PBMCs, taken 4 to 6 days after vaccination. The source is a man aged 50-60 years who received an inactivated influenza vaccine.

The V and J genes are TRBV15 and TRBJ2-7; 8 nucleotides align to TRBD1. Germline CDR1 and CDR2: LNHNV and YYDKDF (reference sequence). Trimming at V came to 4 bases and at J to 6 bases, leaving 11 bases not matched to a gene. This CDR3 contains 15 residues. Here the CDR3 DNA reads TGTGCCACCAGCACCCAGGGGGCCGGGTTGGGCGAGCAGTACTTC. Translating gives CATSTQGAGLGEQYF.

V is TRBV3-1 and J is TRBJ2-1; D not certain. This CDR3 spans 16 amino acids. Germline V gene data show CDR1 as LGHDT and CDR2 as YNNKEL (reference sequence). The V end was cut by 2 bases, the J end by 0 bases, with 11 bases between. CDR3 amino acids: CASSQSALVSYNEQFF. The CDR3 nucleotides read TGTGCCAGCAGCCAATCAGCTTTAGTCTCCTACAATGAGCAGTTCTTC.

This clonotype has a handful of counts. V is TRBV20-1 and J is TRBJ2-1, with 9 nucleotides matching TRBD2. The CDR3 is 15 amino acids. After removal of 0 bases from V and 4 bases from J, the junction contained 4 bases not matched to a gene. Germline CDR1 and CDR2: DFQATT and SNEGSKA (reference sequence). The CDR3 sequence is CSARDPAGGYNEQFF. The CDR3 nucleotides read TGCAGTGCTAGAGATCCAGCGGGAGGATACAATGAGCAGTTCTTC.

The chain combines TRBV20-1 with TRBJ2-5, with 7 bases identical to TRBD2. The trim removed 3 bases at V and 5 bases at J, leaving 24 bases unmatched. Looked up from germline, CDR1 is DFQATT and CDR2 is SNEGSKA (reference sequence). This CDR3 comprises 19 residues. CDR3 amino acids: CSARPPLGLSGEEGETQYF. In DNA form, the CDR3 reads TGCAGTGCTAGGCCCCCGTTGGGCCTAAGCGGGGAGGAGGGGGAGACCCAGTACTTC.

This clonotype showed up just a few times. The J gene is TRBJ2-3, the V gene TRBV7-8, with no clear D. The CDR3 loop spans 12 amino acids. V was cut by 3 bases and J by 10 bases, with 11 bases left in between. CDR1 and CDR2 (germline): SGHVS, FQNEAQ. The CDR3 DNA is TGTGCCAGCAGCTTGGTCGAGATCTCGCAGTATTTT. Translation gives CASSLVEISQYF.

J is TRBJ2-5 and V is TRBV4-3, with TRBD2 matching 9 bases. This CDR3 is built from 15 residues. Looked up from germline, CDR1 is LGHNA and CDR2 is YSLEER. Trimming removed 2 bases from V and 2 bases from J; junction bases left unmatched: 3. The CDR3 DNA is TGCGCCAGCAGCCAAACTAGCGGGCGGCAAGAGACCCAGTACTTC. It is translated as CASSQTSGRQETQYF.

V and J are TRBV11-2 and TRBJ2-7; D is ambiguous. The CDR3 is made up of 13 amino acids. The V and J ends lost 6 bases and 2 bases respectively, with 11 bases between them. Germline CDR1 reads SGHAT; CDR2 reads FQNNGV. This CDR3 reads CASRSIGTYEQYF. CDR3 in DNA: TGTGCCAGCAGATCCATCGGCACCTACGAGCAGTACTTC. The complete variable domain, with remaining parts taken from reference TRBV11-2 and TRBJ2-7, reads EAGVAQSPRYKIIEKRQSVAFWCNPISGHATLYWYQQILGQGPKLLIQFQNNGVVDDSQLPKDRFSAERLKGVDSTLKIQPAKLEDSAVYLCASRSIGTYEQYFGPGTRLTVT.

The chain has TRBV9 and TRBJ2-1; 9 bases are a match to TRBD1. With V trimmed by 3 bases and J by 5 bases, 9 bases remained unmatched. CDR3 length equals 16 residues. From germline, CDR1 is SGDLS and CDR2 YYNGEE. CDR3 region: CASSAVPGTGNNEQFF. The CDR3 DNA is TGTGCCAGCAGCGCGGTGCCCGGGACAGGGAACAATGAGCAGTTCTTC.

This clonotype showed up just a few times. The J gene is TRBJ2-6, the V gene TRBV6-2 or TRBV6-3; D uncertain. The CDR3 covers 15 residues. The germline V and J ends were trimmed by 2 bases and 3 bases, with 8 bases remaining between them. Germline V lookup: CDR1 MNHEY, CDR2 SVGEGT. The CDR3: CASSYPMDGANVLTF. The CDR3 nucleotides are TGTGCCAGCAGTTACCCCATGGATGGGGCCAACGTCCTGACTTTC.

The V gene is TRBV15, the J gene TRBJ2-5; 7 nucleotides align to TRBD1. The V gene end was trimmed by 3 bases and the J gene end by 5 bases; junction bases not matched to a gene: 3. The CDR3 loop spans 13 amino acids. Germline loops: CDR1 LNHNV, CDR2 YYDKDF (reference sequence). The CDR3 nucleotides are TGTGCCACCAGCAGCGACAGGGTGGAGACCCAGTACTTC. This sequence encodes CATSSDRVETQYF.

The chain joins TRBV4-3 to TRBJ2-2; D perhaps matches TRBD1 (6 bases). Germline values: CDR1 LGHNA, CDR2 YSLEER. This CDR3 region has 16 residues. V lost 3 bases and J lost 3, with 14 bases in between. CDR3 region: CASSQDDRLYTGELFF. The CDR3 bases are TGCGCCAGCAGCCAGGACGACAGGTTGTACACCGGGGAGCTGTTTTTT.

The sample holds one count of this clonotype. This chain connects TRBV20-1 to TRBJ2-7; TRBD2 matches 13 bases. Germline trimming cut 6 bases from V and 0 bases from J; bases unmatched to any gene: 5. This CDR3 is 15 amino acids long. Germline assignment: CDR1 DFQATT and CDR2 SNEGSKA (reference sequence). This chain's CDR3 is CSAALAGGISYEQYF. In DNA form, the CDR3 reads TGCAGTGCAGCACTAGCGGGAGGGATCTCCTACGAGCAGTACTTC.

In this sample, this clonotype turned up a few times. This chain joins TRBV5-1 and TRBJ2-2, with D tentatively TRBD1 (5 bases). The CDR3 covers 15 residues. Germline CDR1 and CDR2: SGHRS and YFSETQ. Trimming cost V 0 bases and J 2 bases, with 8 bases left between them. Here the CDR3 reads CASSLGQINTGELFF. The DNA for the CDR3 is TGCGCCAGCAGCTTGGGACAGATAAACACCGGGGAGCTGTTTTTT.

The chain is built from TRBV7-2 and TRBJ2-7, with TRBD1 identical over 7 bases. The CDR3 runs 13 residues. V shed 8 bases and J 4 bases; nucleotides not matched to a gene: 8. Germline V gene sequence: CDR1 SGHTA, CDR2 FQGNSA. CDR3 in DNA: TGTGCCAGCTCCCGGGGACAGCGGTACGAGCAGTACTTC. It specifies CASSRGQRYEQYF.

This clonotype has just a few counts. The chain is built from TRBV28 and TRBJ2-7, with a possible D match to TRBD1 (6 bases). V shed 9 bases and J shed 4 bases, with 19 bases lying between them. The CDR3 covers 14 residues. Germline-derived CDR1 and CDR2 are MDHEN and SYDVKM. In nucleotides, the CDR3 is TGTGCCAGTTCCCGTTGGACAGCGATTTACGAGCAGTACTTC. This sequence encodes CASSRWTAIYEQYF.

This chain links TRBV5-1 with TRBJ2-2, with D perhaps matching TRBD1 or TRBD2 (5 bases each). CDR3 size: 13 residues. V was pared by 4 bases and J by 6 bases, with 10 bases between. The V gene's germline CDR1 is SGHRS and CDR2 YFSETQ. CDR3 sequence reads: CASSQRDAGELFF. The CDR3 nucleotides are TGCGCCAGCAGCCAGAGGGACGCCGGGGAGCTGTTTTTT.

V and J are TRBV10-3 and TRBJ2-3, with 10 nucleotides matching TRBD1. This CDR3 region has 16 residues. Unmatched junction bases numbered 12, after V lost 6 bases and J lost 6 bases. Germline V gene lookup returns CDR1 ENHRY and CDR2 SYGVKD. The CDR3 reads CAIRSETGGAPDTQYF. DNA of the CDR3: TGTGCCATCAGGTCCGAGACAGGGGGCGCCCCGGATACGCAGTATTTT.

This clonotype turned up a few times. In DNA form, the CDR3 reads TGCAGTGCTGGCCAAACAGGGGGATACACTGAAGCTTTCTTT. This encodes CSAGQTGGYTEAFF. The chain uses TRBV20-1 and TRBJ1-1; 8 bases match TRBD1. The V and J ends lost 5 bases and 3 bases, in that order; junction bases with no gene match: 8. Germline values: CDR1 DFQATT, CDR2 SNEGSKA (reference sequence). The CDR3 runs 14 residues.

CDR3 protein: CASGGPYNEQFF. CDR3 nucleotides: TGTGCCTCCGGAGGACCATACAATGAGCAGTTCTTC. This chain links TRBV9 with TRBJ2-1, with D perhaps TRBD2 (5 bases). The CDR3 loop spans 12 amino acids. Germline CDR1 reads SGDLS; CDR2 reads YYNGEE. The V gene lost 10 bases and the J gene lost 4 bases, with 12 bases spanning the gap.

The chain recombines TRBV5-1 with TRBJ2-1; no clear D gene. CDR3 size: 13 residues. Germline lookup yields CDR1 SGHRS and CDR2 YFSETQ. Trimming took off 0 bases at V and 6 bases at J, with 7 bases between the two ends. CDR3 sequence (DNA): TGCGCCAGCAGCTTGGACGTAACCAATGAGCAGTTCTTC. Protein product: CASSLDVTNEQFF.

The V gene is TRBV12-3 or TRBV12-4, the J gene TRBJ2-2; 14 bases are shared with TRBD2. This CDR3 is built from 17 residues. The trim removed 6 bases at V and 4 bases at J, leaving 7 bases unmatched. CDR3 nucleotide sequence: TGTGCCAGCAGATACGGACTAGCGGGAGGTACCACCGGGGAGCTGTTTTTT. Protein sequence: CASRYGLAGGTTGELFF.

This clonotype was detected only a few times. V is TRBV28 and J is TRBJ2-1, with D perhaps TRBD2 (6 bases). Germline CDR1 MDHEN, CDR2 SYDVKM. CDR3 length: 16 amino acids. The V end lost 6 bases, the J end lost 0 bases, and 15 bases lay between the germline ends. Here the CDR3 reads CASRGYEGLSYNEQFF. As DNA, the CDR3 is TGTGCCAGCAGGGGATATGAGGGACTCTCCTACAATGAGCAGTTCTTC.

The CDR3 reads CSVKGGRGPHIPYEQYF. As DNA, the CDR3 is TGCAGCGTCAAGGGGGGCAGGGGACCTCACATCCCCTACGAGCAGTACTTC. The chain uses TRBV29-1 and TRBJ2-7; perhaps D is TRBD1 or TRBD2 (6 bases each). Trimming cost V 6 bases and J 2 bases, with 26 bases left between them. Germline-derived CDR1 and CDR2 are SQVTM and ANQGSEA. This CDR3 contains 17 residues.

The gene calls are TRBV29-1 and TRBJ2-1; 9 bases are shared with TRBD2. Germline V gene data show CDR1 as SQVTM and CDR2 as ANQGSEA. The ends lost 7 bases at V and 6 bases at J; junction bases unmatched: 7. CDR3 length equals 13 residues. Here the CDR3 reads CSARLAAGNEQFF. CDR3 DNA sequence: TGCAGCGCTAGACTAGCGGCCGGCAATGAGCAGTTCTTC.

This CDR3 reads CSARDLSAVLNTEAFF. The CDR3 DNA reads as TGCAGTGCTAGAGATCTATCGGCGGTACTGAACACTGAAGCTTTCTTT. The chain has TRBV20-1 and TRBJ1-1; the D is unclear. CDR3 length: 16 residues. Trimming stripped 0 bases from V and 0 bases from J, with 14 bases between. Germline V lookup: CDR1 DFQATT, CDR2 SNEGSKA (reference sequence).

The chain uses TRBV12-3 or TRBV12-4 and TRBJ2-7, with D perhaps matching TRBD1 (5 bases). The CDR3 contains 14 residues. Trimming left V 6 bases short and J 1 base short, with 13 bases between. In nucleotides, the CDR3 is TGTGCCAGCAGGCCGGACATGGTGTCCTACGAGCAGTACTTC. It is translated as CASRPDMVSYEQYF.